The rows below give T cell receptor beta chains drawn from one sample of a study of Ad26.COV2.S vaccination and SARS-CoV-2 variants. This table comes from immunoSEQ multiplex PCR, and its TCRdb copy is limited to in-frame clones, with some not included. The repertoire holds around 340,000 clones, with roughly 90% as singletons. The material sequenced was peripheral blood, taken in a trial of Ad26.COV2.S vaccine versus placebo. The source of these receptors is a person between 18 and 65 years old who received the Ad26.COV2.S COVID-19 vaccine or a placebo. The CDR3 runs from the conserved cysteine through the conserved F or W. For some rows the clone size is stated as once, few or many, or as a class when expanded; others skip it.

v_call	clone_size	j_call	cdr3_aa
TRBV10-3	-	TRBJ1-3	CAISDSVGRLIGNTIYF
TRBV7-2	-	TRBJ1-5	CASSLFRGGNQPQHF
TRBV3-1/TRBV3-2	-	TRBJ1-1	CASSLGIGQGRRMNTEAFF
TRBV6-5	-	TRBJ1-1	CASGDGYRNTEAFF
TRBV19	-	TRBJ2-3	CASSIEAATDTQYF
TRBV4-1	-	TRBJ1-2	CASSPGTGLFGYTF
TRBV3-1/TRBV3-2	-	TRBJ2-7	CASSDRGTGVYEQYF
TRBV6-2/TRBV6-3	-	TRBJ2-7	CASTPWDRQYEQYF
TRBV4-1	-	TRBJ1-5	CASSQEGGSNQPQHF
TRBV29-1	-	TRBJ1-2	CSAEGYTF
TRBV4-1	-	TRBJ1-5	CASSQDTGGNQPQHF
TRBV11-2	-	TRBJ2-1	CASSFGAYGAYNEQFF
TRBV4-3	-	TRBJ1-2	CASSQDPGTANYGYTF
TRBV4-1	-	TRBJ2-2	CASSQVVGTRSGELFF
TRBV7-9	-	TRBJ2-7	CASSSLDPSYEQYF
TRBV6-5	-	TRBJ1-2	CASRATGGAYGYTF
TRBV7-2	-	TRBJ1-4	CASSLGQIATNEKLFF
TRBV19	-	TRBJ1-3	CASSMTTEIYSGNTIYF
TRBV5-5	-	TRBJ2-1	CASSYLGTGGDEQFF
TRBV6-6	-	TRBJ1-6	CASSRDGINSPLHF
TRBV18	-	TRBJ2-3	CASSPPGQGATTSTDTQYF
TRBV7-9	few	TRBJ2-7	CASSRVRDPPYEQYF
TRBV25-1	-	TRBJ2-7	CASRRTGDEQYF
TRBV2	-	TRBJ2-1	CASKDSLTSGPHYNEQFF
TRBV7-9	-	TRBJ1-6	CASSPTINNSPLHF
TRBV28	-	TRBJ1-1	CASSPGTFQVQAFF
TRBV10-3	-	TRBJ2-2	CAISESNSAGELFF
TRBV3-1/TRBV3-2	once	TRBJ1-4	CASSRVLSNEKLFF
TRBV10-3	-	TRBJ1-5	CAIRGQGGNQPQHF
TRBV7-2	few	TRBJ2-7	CASSSGQGGYYEQYF
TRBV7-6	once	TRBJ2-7	CASSLAEGSYEQYF
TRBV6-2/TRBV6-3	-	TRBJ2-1	CASNPGLAGLEQFF
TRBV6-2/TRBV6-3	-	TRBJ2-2	CASSYSMDRGMDTGELFF
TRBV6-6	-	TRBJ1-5	CASTRQGGQPQHF
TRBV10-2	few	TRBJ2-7	CASSGSLSYEQYF
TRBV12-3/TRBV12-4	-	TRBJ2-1	CASSFVNEQFF
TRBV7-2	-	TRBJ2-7	CASSRTGGSYEQYF
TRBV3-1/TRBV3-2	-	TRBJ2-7	CASSHLTGDDEQYF
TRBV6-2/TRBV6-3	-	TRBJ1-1	CASSWQGANTEAFF
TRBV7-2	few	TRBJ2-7	CASSADRGSYEQYF
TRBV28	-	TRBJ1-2	CASSLGPGTGVNGYTF
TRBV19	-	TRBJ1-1	CASSIEQIRFAFF
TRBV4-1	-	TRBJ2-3	CASSQDPGGTTDTQYF
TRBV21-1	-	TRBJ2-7	CASSNWSSLTHYEQYF
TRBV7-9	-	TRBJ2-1	CASSPGGSSYNEQFF
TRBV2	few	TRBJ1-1	CASVYRGHLDTEAFF